A single sample gave rise to the 15 T cell receptor beta chains below, sequenced in a study of blood T cell repertoires in COVID-19. Profiled with immunoSEQ multiplex PCR; TCRdb holds only in-frame clones, not every one. The sample holds about 280,000 clones, about 85% seen once. Sequencing used PBMCs or T cells enriched from blood (not recorded which). All receptors come from a woman aged 45-59 years who had recovered from COVID-19.

CDR3 sequence reads: CASSQTGGGNQPQHF. The CDR3 nucleotides are TGTGCCAGCAGCCAGACAGGGGGCGGCAATCAGCCCCAGCATTTT. This chain uses TRBV28 with TRBJ1-5, with 10 bases lining up with TRBD1. V lost 6 bases, J lost 2 bases, and 4 bases stayed unmatched. Germline CDR1 is MDHEN and CDR2 is SYDVKM. The CDR3 consists of 15 residues. Using reference TRBV28 and TRBJ1-5 for the parts outside the CDR3, the full variable domain is DVKVTQSSRYLVKRTGEKVFLECVQDMDHENMFWYRQDPGLGLRLIYFSYDVKMKEKGDIPEGYSVSREKKERFSLILESASTNQTSMYLCASSQTGGGNQPQHFGDGTRLSIL.

The chain carries TRBV6-2 or TRBV6-3 and TRBJ2-7, with 7 bases lining up with TRBD2. Germline CDR1 reads MNHEY; CDR2 reads SVGEGT. The V and J ends lost 0 bases and 2 bases, in that order; junction bases with no gene match: 10. CDR3 size: 17 residues. The CDR3 loop is CASSYSSLSGVTYEQYF. CDR3 bases: TGTGCCAGCAGTTACTCGAGCCTAAGCGGGGTAACCTACGAGCAGTACTTC.

The chain is built from TRBV3-1 (or the pseudogene TRBV3-2) and TRBJ2-1; 9 bases line up with TRBD1. In germline, CDR1 is LGHDT, CDR2 YNNKEL (reference sequence). The ends lost 3 bases at V and 4 bases at J; junction bases unmatched: 7. The CDR3 consists of 16 residues. CDR3 region: CASSHAGQGTYNEQFF. The CDR3, as DNA: TGTGCCAGCAGCCACGCCGGACAGGGGACATACAATGAGCAGTTCTTC.

This rearrangement joins TRBV18 to TRBJ2-5, with 13 bases matching TRBD2. Trimming cost V 8 bases and J 6 bases; bases outside gene matches: 15. This CDR3 has 17 amino acids. CDR1 and CDR2 (germline): KGHSH, LQKENI. As DNA, the CDR3 is TGTGCCAGCACCGAAGAACTAGCGGGAGGGCCGATTAAGACCCAGTACTTC. Protein: CASTEELAGGPIKTQYF.

The V gene is TRBV3-1 (or the pseudogene TRBV3-2), the J gene TRBJ1-1; D might be TRBD1 (5 bases). The CDR3 has 15 residues. Per germline, CDR1 LGHDT and CDR2 YNNKEL (reference sequence). V was trimmed by 4 bases and J by 0 bases, leaving 12 bases between them. The CDR3 here is CASSPTQGLNTEAFF. The CDR3 DNA reads as TGTGCCAGCAGCCCAACGCAGGGTTTGAACACTGAAGCTTTCTTT.

This clone was observed once. The chain uses TRBV29-1 and TRBJ2-7, with 9 bases lining up with TRBD2. CDR1 SQVTM and CDR2 ANQGSEA come from the germline V gene. The CDR3 runs 12 residues. The J segment lost 6 bases and the V segment lost 7 bases, leaving 7 bases of the junction unmatched. CDR3 sequence reads: CSARGLAREQYF. The CDR3 nucleotides are TGCAGCGCCCGGGGACTAGCTCGCGAGCAGTACTTC.

The chain recombines TRBV29-1 with TRBJ1-4, with 7 bases that match TRBD1. CDR3 length equals 15 residues. Germline V lookup: CDR1 SQVTM, CDR2 ANQGSEA. With V trimmed by 4 bases and J by 5 bases, 10 bases remained unmatched. Here the CDR3 reads CSVVVGGQQNEKLFF. The DNA for the CDR3 is TGCAGCGTTGTGGTGGGGGGACAGCAGAATGAAAAACTGTTTTTT.

The genes are TRBV20-1 and TRBJ2-6; no definite D call. Germline-derived CDR1 and CDR2 are DFQATT and SNEGSKA (reference sequence). The CDR3 runs 13 residues. Deletions cut 3 bases from V and 5 bases from J, with 8 bases between. The CDR3 protein is CSASPVRANVLTF. In nucleotides, the CDR3 is TGCAGTGCTAGTCCGGTCAGGGCCAACGTCCTGACTTTC.

The CDR3 coding sequence is TGTGCCAGCAGCTTAGAGGGACTAGCGGGGGGGCTAACAGATACGCAGTATTTT. It encodes CASSLEGLAGGLTDTQYF. The chain carries TRBV7-9 and TRBJ2-3, with 16 bases fitting TRBD2. J lost 3 bases, V lost 1 base, and 4 bases had no gene match. The CDR3 extends over 18 amino acids. Germline assignment: CDR1 SEHNR and CDR2 FQNEAQ (reference sequence).

The CDR3 nucleotides read TGCGCCAGCAGTCAATCGTTAAGGGACAGTAAATTGTATGGCTACACCTTC. This encodes CASSQSLRDSKLYGYTF. The chain carries TRBV23-1 and TRBJ1-2, with 7 bases fitting TRBD1. TRBV23-1 is identified as an open reading frame with a role that is uncertain. V lost 0 bases to trimming and J lost 5 bases; unmatched junction nucleotides: 12. The CDR3 consists of 17 residues.

In its sample, this clone was seen a few times. The J gene is TRBJ2-1, the V gene TRBV20-1; 9 positions match TRBD1. The CDR3 sequence is 15 residues long. Germline CDR1 is DFQATT and CDR2 is SNEGSKA (reference sequence). With V trimmed by 3 bases and J by 4 bases, 7 bases remained unmatched. CDR3 DNA sequence: TGCAGTGCTAGTAAGGTGGACAGGGGATACAATGAGCAGTTCTTC. It specifies CSASKVDRGYNEQFF.

The V call is TRBV5-1, the J call TRBJ1-1, with 7 bases matching TRBD1. This CDR3 has 17 amino acids. V lost 1 base and J lost 0; bases outside the gene matches: 9. Germline V gives CDR1 SGHRS, CDR2 YFSETQ. DNA for the CDR3: TGCGCCAGCAGCTTGAAACGACAGGGCCTCATGAACACTGAAGCTTTCTTT. It encodes CASSLKRQGLMNTEAFF.

The rearrangement joins TRBV7-9 to TRBJ1-3; D remains unclear. The CDR3 sequence is 14 residues long. Germline V CDR1 and CDR2: SEHNR, FQNEAQ (reference sequence). V lost 5 bases and J 1 base, leaving 9 bases between the germline ends. Here the CDR3 reads CASSQRGSGNTIYF. The CDR3 DNA sequence: TGTGCCAGCAGCCAAAGAGGATCTGGAAACACCATATATTTT.

J is TRBJ1-5 and V is TRBV7-2; D unclear. Germline CDR1 is SGHTA and CDR2 is FQGNSA. V shed 3 bases and J shed 0 bases, with 9 bases lying between them. The CDR3 has 15 residues. The CDR3 DNA reads as TGTGCCAGCAGCTTGGGCCAGGATAGCAATCAGCCCCAGCATTTT. Translated: CASSLGQDSNQPQHF.

This rearrangement joins TRBV5-1 to TRBJ2-5; possible D gene TRBD2, 6 bases. The CDR3 sequence is 14 residues long. CDR1 and CDR2 from the germline V gene are SGHRS and YFSETQ. Trimming took 2 bases from V and 2 from J, leaving 10 bases between them. This CDR3 reads CASSLYGGQETQYF. CDR3 in DNA: TGCGCCAGCAGCTTATATGGAGGGCAAGAGACCCAGTACTTC.